The rows below give T cell receptor beta chains drawn from one sample of a study of blood T cells in healthy people across ages. TCRdb reprocessed the 5' RACE reads via MiXCR and lists one record per CDR3 protein. The top ten hold more than 3% of the sample, which has about 800,000 distinct CDR3 sequences, around 25% seen once. The sample was also linked to a second study, of T cells of mothers and their children.

The source material was blood. Source of these receptors: a boy aged 5-17 years in good health. Both conserved end residues are part of each CDR3.

TRBV7-2	CASSQNRRDTQYF
TRBV4-3	CASSQALGDSYGYTF
TRBV4-1	CASSQEGGEAFF
TRBV29-1	CSAHSGLAGAETQYF
TRBV29-1	CSVASGQDITGELFF
TRBV5-6	CASSAPGYSAYGYTF
TRBV7-9	CASSLIGAQEKLFF
TRBV5-1	CASSPDGTYQPQHF
TRBV10-3	CAISESTGTNYGYTF
TRBV9	CASSVGEGGIQYF
TRBV5-1	CASSLGVGGAGSSPLHF
TRBV29-1	CSVYSGGRDTEAFF
TRBV2	CASSERMHEKLFF
TRBV4-3	CASSQDLGASVAYEQYF
TRBV28	CASSYLVPGLAGGPYNEQFF
TRBV7-8	CASSSGTQNNEQFF
TRBV20-1	CSAILGTGPQGYTF
TRBV20-1	CSARASRAFRNQPQHF
TRBV18	CASSPALRGPPYEQYF
TRBV28	CASSRPTGSNYGYTF
TRBV12-3/TRBV12-4	CASTLETGTEAFF
TRBV12-3/TRBV12-4	CASSFPRTRTDTQYF
TRBV3-1	CASSYRGATEAFF
TRBV12-3/TRBV12-4	CASSIAGGADTQYF
TRBV27	CASRPETSSRNEQFF
TRBV11-2	CASSFDSTGTEAFF
TRBV7-6	CASSPATSGGYEQYF
TRBV12-3/TRBV12-4	CASSLVRGLIYEQYF
TRBV9	CASSVEGSGRANTGELFF
TRBV10-3	CAINPTGGGEQYF
TRBV4-1	CASSQETGTTYNSPLHF
TRBV19	CASSFVVSSYNEQFF
TRBV29-1	CSATLGGLLAGNTIYF
TRBV29-1	CSVEGLAGAYLQETQYF
TRBV19	CASSLRDLFTDTQYF
TRBV5-1	CASSLAGVIGETQYF
TRBV28	CASSSVTSGTPSSYNEQFF
TRBV4-1	CASSPRQGEGYEQYF
TRBV29-1	CSVDPDTDTQYF
TRBV5-1	CASSSGAYGGSTQYF
TRBV7-8	CASSRDGEYLEAQYF
TRBV20-1	CSAGTSGVSNTGELFF
TRBV5-1	CASSLEGTRSEQFF
TRBV29-1	CSTLTDTQYF
TRBV5-1	CASSEGDRLYEQYF
TRBV4-3	CASSQEMRAGANVLTF
TRBV7-2	CASSYWTTETQYF
TRBV6-5	CASSSLGGNTGELFF
TRBV29-1	CSVESDRVSYEQYF
TRBV29-1	CSARGRASTDTQYF
TRBV7-9	CASSLRGGWGEQGARNIQYF
TRBV5-1	CASSPTGSIGELFF
TRBV9	CASSKRQGLNTEALF
TRBV6-1	CASMTNIRIETQYF
TRBV5-4	CASHRGGAGKLDTQYF